Listed below are T cell receptor beta chains from one sample, sequenced in a study of response to subunit inactivated influenza vaccine. A single record per CDR3 protein comes from TCRdb applying MiXCR to the RT-PCR reads. This table has more than 450,000 distinct CDR3 sequences, approximately 10% appearing once. The same sample was also studied in work on T cells expressing NK-cell markers.

Sample: PBMCs from blood, taken on the day of vaccination. The receptors here all came from a man in his fifties or sixties who received an inactivated influenza vaccine. The conserved cysteine and the conserved F or W are not part of the CDR3 here.

J gene,V gene,CDR3 protein
TRBJ2-1,TRBV6-2/TRBV6-3,ASSGPSGSLYNEQF
TRBJ2-1,TRBV20-1,SAQSGSGSYNEQF
TRBJ2-7,TRBV7-8,ASSQGRGLYEQY
TRBJ1-1,TRBV2,ASSNDRNTEAF
TRBJ2-4,TRBV20-1,SASWGSKNIQY
TRBJ1-2,TRBV5-1,ASSLAVVGQDFYGYT
TRBJ2-5,TRBV4-2,ASSQDLGPRETQY
TRBJ1-5,TRBV12-3/TRBV12-4,ASTDGTSGQPQH
TRBJ1-4,TRBV12-3/TRBV12-4,ASRMSATNEKLF
TRBJ1-1,TRBV7-9,ASSARDANTEAF
TRBJ2-7,TRBV10-3,AIRSGSGSYEQY
TRBJ2-5,TRBV7-2,ASSRGALETQY
TRBJ2-2,TRBV7-7,ASSADRGRTGELF
TRBJ1-1,TRBV6-1,ASRPPGEKNTEAF
TRBJ2-4,TRBV3-1,ASSQGAKNIQY
TRBJ1-1,TRBV7-9,ASSLMGQDTEAF
TRBJ2-2,TRBV29-1,SADLGQGAPGELF
TRBJ2-1,TRBV4-3,ASSQVTGTYNEQF
TRBJ2-4,TRBV11-2,ASSYYRGTKNIQY
TRBJ2-1,TRBV7-2,ASSPGQGLEQF
TRBJ1-6,TRBV5-6,ASSWYRRDSPLH
TRBJ2-1,TRBV7-9,ASSLAAGTPF
TRBJ2-1,TRBV5-1,ASSTHRESYNEQF
TRBJ2-3,TRBV5-1,ASSTGRGWTDTQY
TRBJ2-2,TRBV20-1,SALDRATGELF
TRBJ2-7,TRBV21-1,ASSKSQGTAMGYEQY
TRBJ2-7,TRBV5-8,ASSFQELSAYEQY
TRBJ2-2,TRBV24-1,ATSLGGTNTGELF
TRBJ2-4,TRBV5-1,ARPDRGKNIQY
TRBJ2-1,TRBV11-2,ASSLLRGGDEQF
TRBJ2-1,TRBV21-1,ARASWTSGNGDGEQF
TRBJ2-3,TRBV29-1,SVEIAKTILPSTDTQY
TRBJ2-7,TRBV20-1,SAPRAGISYEQY
TRBJ2-1,TRBV9,ASSVEVKGEQF
TRBJ2-5,TRBV3-1,ASSQRAGQETQY
TRBJ2-1,TRBV5-1,ASSLISSGSSYNEQF
TRBJ2-1,TRBV15,ATSSMNWGAYNEQF
TRBJ1-5,TRBV10-3,AISVQSNQPQH
TRBJ1-1,TRBV12-3/TRBV12-4,ASRQPGSPAF
TRBJ2-7,TRBV6-5,ASSSGSGGVYEQY
TRBJ2-1,TRBV24-1,ATSEHGTGRNNEQF
TRBJ2-1,TRBV29-1,SVEVRSGHYNEQF
TRBJ2-7,TRBV7-9,ASTGGESYEQY
TRBJ2-5,TRBV20-1,SARDPTSAQY
TRBJ2-2,TRBV19,ASSMIRDTGELF
TRBJ2-7,TRBV9,ASSVGTSGEPSYEQY
TRBJ2-3,TRBV12-3/TRBV12-4,ASSSGLTTDTQY
TRBJ2-7,TRBV28,ASSSLPEQY
TRBJ2-7,TRBV7-2,ASSTGTFGEQY
TRBJ2-3,TRBV12-3/TRBV12-4,ASSRDQIWDTQY
TRBJ2-1,TRBV21-1,ASSSRRRNFYNEQF
TRBJ2-1,TRBV12-3/TRBV12-4,ASSFVTSASDEQF
TRBJ2-3,TRBV11-3,ASSSGDRGADTQY